This T cell receptor (beta chain) was sequenced in a study of cytomegalovirus exposure and HLA in healthy donors. The study, taken as a whole, reports: It was assumed in the presence/absence analyses that sequencing depth was roughly uniform across donors. Judged likely to be a sequencing artifact was a cluster of highly shared sequence variants. Investigators reported approximately 170 TCR beta chains as tied to cytomegalovirus. Many donors carried some public TCRs, although rarity characterized most TCR sequences.

PCR primers comprised 60 Vbeta and 13 Jbeta primers. The table came from immunoSEQ multiplex PCR; TCRdb's copy has only in-frame clones and leaves some out. Altogether about 160,000 clones are present, over 70% being singletons, with the ten largest covering 1.3%. Comment on this clone: The antigen is undetermined.

The receptor was isolated from a man in his forties or fifties in good health and CMV-seropositive. Sequencing was carried out using PBMCs.

CDR3 amino acids: CASSTRGGLAGKNTGELFF. The DNA for the CDR3 is TGTGCCAGCAGCACCCGAGGGGGACTAGCGGGAAAGAACACCGGGGAGCTGTTTTTT. V gene TRBV5-4 combines with J gene TRBJ2-2, with TRBD2 identical over 13 bases. CDR1 and CDR2 from the germline V gene are SGHNT and YYREEE (reference sequence). V lost 4 bases to trimming and J lost 1 base; unmatched junction nucleotides: 10. The CDR3 spans 19 residues. Full variable domain (missing parts from reference TRBV5-4 and TRBJ2-2): ETGVTQSPTHLIKTRGQQVTLRCSSQSGHNTVSWYQQALGQGPQFIFQYYREEENGRGNFPPRFSGLQFPNYSSELNVNALELDDSALYLCASSTRGGLAGKNTGELFFGEGSRLTVL.